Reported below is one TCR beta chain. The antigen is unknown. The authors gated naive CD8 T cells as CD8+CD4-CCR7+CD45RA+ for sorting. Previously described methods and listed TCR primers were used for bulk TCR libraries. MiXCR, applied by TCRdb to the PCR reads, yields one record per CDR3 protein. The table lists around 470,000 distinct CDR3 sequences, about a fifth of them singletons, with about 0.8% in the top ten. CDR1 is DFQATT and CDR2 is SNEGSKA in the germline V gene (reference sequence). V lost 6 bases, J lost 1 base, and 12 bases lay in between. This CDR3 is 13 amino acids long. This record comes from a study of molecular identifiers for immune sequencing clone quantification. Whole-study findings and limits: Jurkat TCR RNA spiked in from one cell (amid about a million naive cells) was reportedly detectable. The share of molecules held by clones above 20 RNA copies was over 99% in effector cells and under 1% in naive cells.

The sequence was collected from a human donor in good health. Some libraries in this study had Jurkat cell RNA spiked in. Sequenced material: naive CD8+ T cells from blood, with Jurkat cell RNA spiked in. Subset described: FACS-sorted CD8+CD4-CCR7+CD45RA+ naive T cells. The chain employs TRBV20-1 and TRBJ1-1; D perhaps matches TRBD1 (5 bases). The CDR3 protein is CSATQAPNTEAFF. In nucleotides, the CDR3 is TGCAGTGCCACACAGGCCCCGAACACTGAAGCTTTCTTT.